The present T cell receptor (beta chain) was sequenced within a study of T-cell reconstitution after alpha-beta-depleted transplantation in children. The CDR3 extends over 14 amino acids. Germline V lookup: CDR1 SNHLY, CDR2 FYNNEI. V lost 1 base and J 15 bases, leaving 19 bases between the germline ends. This sample's TCRbeta library carried unique molecular identifier barcodes. TCRdb reprocessed the PCR reads with MiXCR, giving one entry per CDR3 protein. This sample carries over 550,000 distinct CDR3 sequences, approximately 10% of them seen once, and the ten largest clones take around 4%. Sequencing used PBMCs from the stem cell graft donor, obtained from the stem cell graft. This TCR was sampled from a human donor who donated a stem cell graft to a child with acute myeloid leukemia. The rearrangement uses TRBV2 and TRBJ2-1; D gene unclear. CDR3: CASSEVVGRAIGFF. CDR3 DNA sequence: TGTGCCAGCAGTGAAGTTGTGGGCCGGGCGATCGGGTTCTTC.